This paragraph reports one TCR beta chain. Here immunoSEQ multiplex PCR was the method, and the copy in TCRdb shows in-frame clones only, minus some. The sample yields 25,000 to 35,000 clones, approximately 89% seen once. The source of the sample is a study of T cell changes during pregnancy in multiple sclerosis. The V gene's germline CDR1 is LNHDA and CDR2 SQIVND (reference sequence). This CDR3 spans 13 amino acids. The V end was cut by 8 bases, the J end by 2 bases, with 12 bases between. The sample here was CD8+ T cells from peripheral blood mononuclear cells, taken in the first trimester of pregnancy. This TCR was sampled from a female donor with multiple sclerosis, enrolled in a pregnancy study. The rearrangement joins TRBV19 to TRBJ1-1; D is uncertain. The CDR3 sequence: CASQFGFNTEAFF. For the CDR3, the DNA is TGTGCCAGTCAATTCGGGTTTAACACTGAAGCTTTCTTT.